A single sample gave rise to the 18 T cell receptor beta chains below, sequenced in a study of control samples from healthy donors and cancer patients. Assay: immunoSEQ multiplex PCR; the TCRdb copy retains only in-frame clones and omits some. The sample lists about 150,000 clones, approximately 96% seen once, with approximately 5.5% in the top ten. The sample consisted of blood. These receptors originate from a man aged 40-49 years in good health.

CDR3 loop: CASSLWTGASYEQYF. CDR3 in DNA: TGCGCCAGCAGCCTTTGGACAGGGGCCTCCTACGAGCAGTACTTC. The chain has TRBV5-1 and TRBJ2-7; 9 nucleotides agree with TRBD1. Per germline, CDR1 SGHRS and CDR2 YFSETQ. Germline trimming cut 4 bases from V and 0 bases from J; bases unmatched to any gene: 5. The CDR3 totals 15 residues.

V gene TRBV2 combines with J gene TRBJ1-5, with a possible D match to TRBD1 (5 bases). V was trimmed by 1 base and J by 1 base, leaving 14 bases between them. CDR3 length: 17 amino acids. Germline V gives CDR1 SNHLY, CDR2 FYNNEI. The CDR3 region has the DNA TGTGCCAGCAGTGAAGGTGCCCGGGGGAGCAGCAATCAGCCCCAGCATTTT. This gives the protein CASSEGARGSSNQPQHF. The complete variable domain, with remaining parts taken from reference TRBV2 and TRBJ1-5, reads EPEVTQTPSHQVTQMGQEVILRCVPISNHLYFYWYRQILGQKVEFLVSFYNNEISEKSEIFDDQFSVERPDGSNFTLKIRSTKLEDSAMYFCASSEGARGSSNQPQHFGDGTRLSIL.

The V and J genes are TRBV5-1 and TRBJ1-1; unclear D gene. Trimming took 4 bases from V and 1 from J, leaving 14 bases between them. Germline V gives CDR1 SGHRS, CDR2 YFSETQ. CDR3 length: 15 amino acids. The CDR3 spells CASSPEGVWNTEAFF. CDR3 in DNA: TGCGCCAGCAGCCCCGAGGGAGTTTGGAACACTGAAGCTTTCTTT.

The V gene is TRBV6-1, the J gene TRBJ2-7; no definite D call. The V and J ends lost 3 bases and 0 bases respectively, with 12 bases between them. The germline V gene encodes CDR1 MNHNS and CDR2 SASEGT. This CDR3 region has 15 residues. The CDR3 loop reads CASSELSGSSYEQYF. The CDR3 region has the DNA TGTGCCAGCAGTGAGCTATCCGGGTCCTCCTACGAGCAGTACTTC.

This rearrangement joins TRBV28 to TRBJ1-6; 9 nucleotides match TRBD1. The CDR3 is 18 residues long. Trimming at V came to 2 bases and at J to 8 bases, leaving 13 bases not matched to a gene. Germline V gene data show CDR1 as MDHEN and CDR2 as SYDVKM. As DNA, the CDR3 is TGTGCCAGCAGTTTAGGGGTAGAGGGGACAGGGCTTCATTCACCCCTCCACTTT. Its translation: CASSLGVEGTGLHSPLHF.

The chain has TRBV9 and TRBJ2-1; unclear D gene. Deletions cut 4 bases from V and 5 bases from J, with 16 bases between. CDR1 and CDR2 (germline): SGDLS, YYNGEE. The CDR3 has 15 amino acids. This CDR3 reads CASSSRPHPDNEQFF. The CDR3 DNA reads as TGTGCCAGCAGCTCTCGACCCCACCCTGACAATGAGCAGTTCTTC.

The V call is TRBV5-8, the J call TRBJ1-5, with D maybe TRBD1 (5 bases). CDR3 length equals 16 residues. With 3 bases removed from V and 6 bases from J, the gap between germline ends came to 19 bases. The germline CDR1 and CDR2 sequences are SGHTS and YDEGEE. DNA of the CDR3: TGTGCCAGCAGCTGGATGGGGACCCTACGAAGTCAGCCCCAGCATTTT. This gives the protein CASSWMGTLRSQPQHF.

The chain recombines TRBV19 with TRBJ1-2; TRBD1 might be the D (5 bases). Looked up from germline, CDR1 is LNHDA and CDR2 is SQIVND (reference sequence). CDR3 length: 14 residues. The germline V and J ends were trimmed by 1 base and 2 bases, with 8 bases remaining between them. CDR3 loop: CASSIAPGNYGYTF. Here the CDR3 DNA reads TGTGCCAGTAGTATAGCGCCAGGGAACTATGGCTACACCTTC.

V gene TRBV6-2 or TRBV6-3 combines with J gene TRBJ2-3; 11 positions agree with TRBD2. Germline CDR1 reads MNHEY; CDR2 reads SVGEGT. V lost 6 bases, J lost 2 bases, and 7 bases stayed unmatched. There are 16 residues in the CDR3. The CDR3 here is CASSRPTSGDTDTQYF. For the CDR3, the DNA is TGTGCCAGCAGCCGACCGACTAGCGGGGACACAGATACGCAGTATTTT.

CDR3 DNA: TGTGCCAGCAGCCAGGACAGGGGAGACTATGGCTACACCTTC. This sequence encodes CASSQDRGDYGYTF. The chain uses TRBV7-9 and TRBJ1-2, with 9 positions matching TRBD1. Germline-derived CDR1 and CDR2 are SEHNR and FQNEAQ (reference sequence). This CDR3 is built from 14 residues. Trimming cost V 5 bases and J 3 bases; bases outside gene matches: 4.

The gene calls are TRBV18 and TRBJ1-5; no definite D call. The V gene lost 1 base and the J gene lost 3 bases, with 10 bases spanning the gap. The CDR3 loop spans 15 amino acids. The germline V gene has CDR1 KGHSH and CDR2 LQKENI. CDR3: CASSPQAHDNQPQHF. CDR3 coding DNA: TGTGCCAGCTCACCACAAGCGCACGACAATCAGCCCCAGCATTTT.

The V call is TRBV19, the J call TRBJ1-1; D is ambiguous. This CDR3 is 11 amino acids long. V lost 6 bases, J lost 4 bases, and 6 bases lay in between. Germline CDR1 reads LNHDA; CDR2 reads SQIVND (reference sequence). The CDR3 loop reads CASRDGTEAFF. CDR3 nucleotide sequence: TGTGCCAGTAGGGATGGCACTGAAGCTTTCTTT.

The V and J genes are TRBV5-4 and TRBJ2-3, with D perhaps TRBD1 or TRBD2 (5 bases each). The CDR3 has 14 residues. From germline, CDR1 is SGHNT and CDR2 YYREEE (reference sequence). V was shortened by 2 bases and J by 2 bases, with 9 bases between the two germline ends. CDR3 protein: CASSFGGYTDTQYF. CDR3 DNA sequence: TGTGCCAGCAGCTTTGGGGGATACACAGATACGCAGTATTTT. Together with reference TRBV5-4 and TRBJ2-3, the CDR3 gives the full variable domain: ETGVTQSPTHLIKTRGQQVTLRCSSQSGHNTVSWYQQALGQGPQFIFQYYREEENGRGNFPPRFSGLQFPNYSSELNVNALELDDSALYLCASSFGGYTDTQYFGPGTRLTVL.

The V call is TRBV5-1, the J call TRBJ2-1; 9 bases line up with TRBD2. The CDR3 length is 14 residues. CDR1 SGHRS and CDR2 YFSETQ come from the germline V gene. V was pared by 6 bases and J by 6 bases, with 7 bases of the junction left unmatched. CDR3 sequence: CASNAGTSPNEQFF. As DNA, the CDR3 is TGCGCCAGCAACGCCGGGACTAGCCCCAATGAGCAGTTCTTC.

V gene TRBV18 combines with J gene TRBJ1-6; tentatively, D is TRBD1 (5 bases). Germline V gene sequence: CDR1 KGHSH, CDR2 LQKENI. Trimming removed 2 bases from V and 7 bases from J, with 12 bases in between. The CDR3 is 15 amino acids. The CDR3 is CASSPRDANNSPLHF. The DNA of the CDR3 is TGTGCCAGCTCACCAAGGGACGCCAACAATTCACCCCTCCACTTT.

This chain joins TRBV20-1 and TRBJ2-7, with a tentative D call TRBD2 (6 bases). This CDR3 has 17 amino acids. Germline assignment: CDR1 DFQATT and CDR2 SNEGSKA (reference sequence). Trimming stripped 3 bases from V and 2 bases from J, with 23 bases between. This CDR3 reads CSASPKEGWGRAYEQYF. Written as DNA, the CDR3 is TGCAGTGCTAGTCCTAAGGAGGGATGGGGGAGAGCCTACGAGCAGTACTTC.

The chain couples TRBV7-9 to TRBJ1-2; D call uncertain. The CDR3 runs 14 residues. Trimming pared 5 bases from V and 2 bases from J, leaving 12 bases between. CDR1 is SEHNR, CDR2 FQNEAQ, per germline (reference sequence). CDR3 coding DNA: TGTGCCAGCAGCAAAACGCCTTCGAACTATGGCTACACCTTC. Encoded protein: CASSKTPSNYGYTF.

This chain links TRBV24-1 with TRBJ2-5; D ambiguous. V lost 3 bases and J lost 3, with 13 bases in between. The germline CDR1 and CDR2 sequences are KGHDR and SFDVKD. The length of the CDR3 is 15 residues. CDR3 nucleotides: TGTGCCACCAGTGATCCCACCTGGGAAGAAGAGACCCAGTACTTC. Translation gives CATSDPTWEEETQYF.